The entry that follows covers one TCR beta chain sequence. Its specificity is unknown. The data derive from a study of radiation and T cells in renal cell carcinoma. Study-wide background: Nephrectomy followed 15 Gy stereotactic body radiation by 4 weeks. Study findings and constraints: In blood, top tumor clones expanded by 2 weeks, shrinking by 4.

Time point defined: blood 2 weeks post-SBRT. Treatment specified: 15 Gy SBRT to primary tumor, nephrectomy 4 weeks later. Serial blood draws occurred at baseline and 2 and 4 weeks post-SBRT. CDR3 length: 14 residues. Germline V gene lookup returns CDR1 GTSNPN and CDR2 SVGIG (reference sequence). The V and J ends lost 0 bases and 0 bases respectively, with 8 bases between them. Measured with immunoSEQ multiplex PCR; TCRdb has only the in-frame clones, and not every one. Among more than 150,000 clones listed, roughly 90% were seen once. The starting material was blood, obtained from a patient whose treatment included radiotherapy and nephrectomy. This chain uses TRBV30 with TRBJ1-1; D remains ambiguous. This clonotype originated in a woman between 45 and 65 years old with renal cell carcinoma. CDR3 residues: CAWSVNSLNTEAFF. Here the CDR3 DNA reads TGTGCCTGGAGTGTAAACAGCCTGAACACTGAAGCTTTCTTT.